The clone carrying this T cell receptor (beta chain) has ten or more counts. RNA transcripts gave rise to amplified TCR beta CDR3 regions. TCR CDR3 underwent first-round RT-PCR with the HTBI primer set. TCRdb fed the multiplex PCR reads into MiXCR, producing one record per CDR3 protein. The sample yields hundreds of thousands of distinct CDR3 sequences, about 14% seen once. This entry comes from a study of T cells in Graves' hyperthyroidism and ophthalmopathy. CDR3 length equals 17 residues. The germline V and J ends were trimmed by 0 bases and 1 base, with 16 bases remaining between them. CDR1 SGHTA and CDR2 FQGNSA come from the germline V gene. Source material for PBMCs was about 10 ml fresh peripheral blood.

This chain joins TRBV7-2 and TRBJ2-7, with D possibly TRBD2 on 7 matching bases. Sequencing was carried out using blood. The sequence came from a woman aged 18-30 years with Graves' hyperthyroidism. Here the CDR3 DNA reads TGTGCCAGCAGCTTAGCGGGGGCTAGCGGCAGATCCTACGAGCAGTACTTC. Translated: CASSLAGASGRSYEQYF.